The entry below describes one TCR beta chain. The data belong to a study of blood T cell repertoires in COVID-19. At the level of the study: Some COVID-19 samples were acute and others convalescent; all came from the United States, Italy and Spain. T cells, B-cell-depleted T cells, or PBMCs supplied cDNA or gDNA.

The CDR3 loop spans 13 amino acids. Trimming removed 5 bases from V and 7 bases from J, with 12 bases in between. From germline, CDR1 is SGHTA and CDR2 FQGNSA. Libraries were prepared by immunoSEQ multiplex PCR; TCRdb keeps only in-frame clonotypes and omits some of them. The table lists roughly 88,000 clones, over 80% of them singletons. The sequencing sample was made of peripheral blood. This sequence joins TRBV7-2 and TRBJ2-4; D ambiguous. This TCR was sampled from a woman between 45 and 60 years old in a cohort sampled during active COVID-19. In DNA form, the CDR3 reads TGTGCCAGCAGCACACGGGTGACTAACATTCAGTACTTC. It codes for CASSTRVTNIQYF.